This is a list of T cell receptor beta chains from one sample in a study of identical twins. MiXCR, applied by TCRdb to the 5' RACE reads, yields one record per CDR3 protein. The sample lists approximately 220,000 distinct CDR3 sequences, around a tenth seen once, with approximately 5.1% in the top ten. Source material: memory (CD45RO+) T cells sorted from blood. All receptors come from a woman aged 18 to 35 in good health. The CDR3 runs from the conserved cysteine through the conserved F or W. The D gene is left open where the match is weak. Rows give clone size only sometimes, using once, few, many, or a class for an expanded clone.

v_gene	d_gene	j_gene	abundance	len	CDR3nt	CDR3aa
TRBV6-1	-	TRBJ2-1	-	16	TGTGCCAGCAGTGAATCGTTGAGGCCGGGCGGGGATGAGCAGTTCTTC	CASSESLRPGGDEQFF
TRBV6-1	TRBD2	TRBJ2-1	few	15	TGTGCCAGCTGGCTGCGGGCGGGAGGGCCAAGGGAGCAGTTCTTC	CASWLRAGGPREQFF
TRBV4-3	-	TRBJ2-2	few	17	TGCGCCAGCAGCCGGGCCCCCGGGACCGGGAACACCGGGGAGCTGTTTTTT	CASSRAPGTGNTGELFF
TRBV20-1	-	TRBJ2-5	-	15	TGCAGTGCCCCTAGGGGTTCCAACCCGGGGGAGACCCAGTACTTC	CSAPRGSNPGETQYF
TRBV11-3	TRBD2	TRBJ2-1	few	15	TGTGCCAGCAGCTTAGATGGCGGGGGGGACAATGAGCAGTTCTTC	CASSLDGGGDNEQFF
TRBV20-1	-	TRBJ1-2	many	14	TGCAGTGCTAGAACCCCAGGGTCGGGCTATGGCTACACCTTC	CSARTPGSGYGYTF
TRBV10-3	TRBD1	TRBJ2-5	-	14	TGTGCCATCAGACAGGGGAGAGAGAGAGAGACCCAGTACTTC	CAIRQGRERETQYF
TRBV7-8	TRBD2	TRBJ2-3	few	20	TGTGCCAGCAGCTTTCCGTTGACGAGGAAACTAGCGGCAAGCACAGATACGCAGTATTTT	CASSFPLTRKLAASTDTQYF
TRBV10-3	-	TRBJ2-3	few	13	TGTGCCATCAGTCCCCCCGGCGCGCCGGCGCAGTATTTT	CAISPPGAPAQYF
TRBV5-1	TRBD2	TRBJ2-2	many	16	TGCGCCAGCAGCCCTGGACTAGCGGAGAACACCGGGGAGCTGTTTTTT	CASSPGLAENTGELFF
TRBV7-9	-	TRBJ2-1	-	11	TGTGCCAGCAGCTTGTATGACCGGCAGTTCTTC	CASSLYDRQFF
TRBV25-1	-	TRBJ2-6	few	13	TGTGCCAGTAGATATCCTGGGGCCAACGTCCTGACTTTC	CASRYPGANVLTF
TRBV7-9	-	TRBJ1-2	few	13	TGTGCCAGCAGCTTATCAGGGTTCGACGGCTACACCTTC	CASSLSGFDGYTF
TRBV2	-	TRBJ2-5	-	12	TGTGCCAGCAGTGACCCCAAGGAGACCCAGTACTTC	CASSDPKETQYF
TRBV3-1	-	TRBJ2-7	-	17	TGTGCCAGCAGCCAAGGGTTGCTGGGTCCCGTGATGAGCGAGCAGTACTTC	CASSQGLLGPVMSEQYF
TRBV10-3	-	TRBJ2-2	few	14	TGTGCCATCGGGCCCCCCCCAGACACCGGGGAGCTGTTTTTT	CAIGPPPDTGELFF
TRBV3-1	-	TRBJ2-2	-	14	TGTGCCAGCAGCCGACCTTCGAACACCGGGGAGCTGTTTTTT	CASSRPSNTGELFF
TRBV10-3	-	TRBJ2-7	-	15	TGTGCCATCAGAGGTTCGGGCGGACAGCCCTACGAGCAGTACTTC	CAIRGSGGQPYEQYF
TRBV20-1	TRBD2	TRBJ2-7	-	12	TGCAGTGCTAGGGGGACTAGCGGCAAGCAGTACTTC	CSARGTSGKQYF
TRBV12-3/TRBV12-4	-	TRBJ1-1	few	15	TGTGCCAGCAGTTTACTGCGGCCGATGAACACTGAAGCTTTCTTT	CASSLLRPMNTEAFF
TRBV5-1	TRBD2	TRBJ2-5	-	13	TGCGCCAGCAGCTACGCGGGGGGTCAGACCCAGTACTTC	CASSYAGGQTQYF
TRBV29-1	-	TRBJ2-1	-	14	TGCAGCGTTGCGAAGGATAGGTCCTACAATGAGCAGTTCTTC	CSVAKDRSYNEQFF
TRBV20-1	-	TRBJ1-1	-	10	TGCAGTCCCCCCGGGACTGAAGCTTTCTTT	CSPPGTEAFF
TRBV5-1	-	TRBJ2-5	many	14	TGCGCCAGCCATCGAGGTTACGACAAAGAGACCCAGTACTTC	CASHRGYDKETQYF
TRBV29-1	-	TRBJ1-4	few	13	TGCAGCGTTGAGAGGGCAACTAATGAAAAACTGTTTTTT	CSVERATNEKLFF
TRBV11-2	-	TRBJ2-3	many	12	TGTGCCAGCAGCTTAGATAGGGATACGCAGTATTTT	CASSLDRDTQYF
TRBV20-1	TRBD1	TRBJ1-6	many	14	TGCAGTGCTTCCCGGGACAGGGAAGCTTCACCCCTCCACTTT	CSASRDREASPLHF
TRBV20-1	-	TRBJ2-1	-	13	TGCAGTGCTCGGAGGGGGCCCGGAGATGAGCAGTTCTTC	CSARRGPGDEQFF
TRBV27	-	TRBJ2-1	few	14	TGTGCCAGCAGTTTATCACCTAGCTACAATGAGCAGTTCTTC	CASSLSPSYNEQFF
TRBV4-1	-	TRBJ1-1	many	16	TGCGCCAGCAGTCTAGACGCCAGGAGCGGGAACACTGAAGCTTTCTTT	CASSLDARSGNTEAFF
TRBV20-1	-	TRBJ1-6	-	13	TGCAGTGCTCTACCGGGGAGGAGTTCACCCCTCCACTTT	CSALPGRSSPLHF
TRBV12-3/TRBV12-4	-	TRBJ1-5	-	12	TGTGCCAGCAGGAACGGGAATCAGCCCCAGCATTTT	CASRNGNQPQHF
TRBV3-1	TRBD2	TRBJ2-6	many	17	TGTGCCAGCAGCCAGGGACTAGCGGGAACTGGGGCCAACGTCCTGACTTTC	CASSQGLAGTGANVLTF
TRBV7-2	-	TRBJ2-3	-	13	TGTGCCAGCAGCTTAGCTCACCGGGATACGCAGTATTTT	CASSLAHRDTQYF
TRBV7-2	-	TRBJ2-5	few	15	TGTGCCAGCAGCATCGGTGCCTCCACACAAGAGACCCAGTACTTC	CASSIGASTQETQYF
TRBV28	-	TRBJ1-1	once	15	TGTGCCAGCACTGCGGCGCGGGACACGGGCACTGAAGCTTTCTTT	CASTAARDTGTEAFF
TRBV29-1	-	TRBJ2-7	few	13	TGCAGCATCCCGGGGTTAGCTAGCTACGAGCAGTACTTC	CSIPGLASYEQYF
TRBV20-1	-	TRBJ2-1	many	11	TGCAGGTTACAATTTGGAGGCGAGCAGTTCTTC	CRLQFGGEQFF
TRBV11-2	TRBD1	TRBJ1-2	few	13	TGTGCCAGCAGCTTACCAGGGGGGAATCGCTACACCTTC	CASSLPGGNRYTF
TRBV30	-	TRBJ1-1	-	13	TGTGCCTGGACAAAGGGGGTGGGCACTGAAGCTTTCTTT	CAWTKGVGTEAFF
TRBV29-1	-	TRBJ2-7	-	14	TGCAGCGTTGTGATACGGGACGTCTCCTACGAGCAGTACTTC	CSVVIRDVSYEQYF
TRBV9	TRBD2	TRBJ2-6	many	16	TGTGCCAGCAGCGTAGTGGGGGGGGCTGGGGCCAACGTCCTGACTTTC	CASSVVGGAGANVLTF
TRBV15	TRBD2	TRBJ2-4	-	22	TGTGCCACCAGCATTCCCCCCTTTGCGGGAGAGCCCGGCGAACTAGCCAAAAACATTCAGTACTTC	CATSIPPFAGEPGELAKNIQYF
TRBV12-3/TRBV12-4	-	TRBJ2-7	many	13	TGTGCCAGCAGTTTGTTCGGTTTTTACGAGCAGTACTTC	CASSLFGFYEQYF
TRBV10-3	-	TRBJ2-1	many	11	TGTGCCATCAGTACGGAGTATGAGCAGTTCTTC	CAISTEYEQFF
TRBV4-2	-	TRBJ1-1	many	16	TGTGCCAGCAGCCAAGGGGGGGGCTACATGAACACTGAAGCTTTCTTT	CASSQGGGYMNTEAFF
TRBV4-3	TRBD2	TRBJ2-2	many	16	TGCGCCAGCAGCCAAGATCAAGCGGGAGAGACCGGGGAGCTGTTTTTT	CASSQDQAGETGELFF
TRBV9	TRBD2	TRBJ2-1	many	14	TGTGCCAGCAGCCCCGGGGGGGCGCGGAATGAGCAGTTCTTC	CASSPGGARNEQFF
TRBV20-1	-	TRBJ1-5	-	12	TGCAGTGCTAGAGATCTTCATCAGCCCCAGCATTTT	CSARDLHQPQHF
TRBV9	TRBD1	TRBJ2-2	many	16	TGTGCCAGCAGCTTTGGAAAGGGGGCCTACACCGGGGAGCTGTTTTTT	CASSFGKGAYTGELFF
TRBV20-1	-	TRBJ1-4	few	16	TGCTCGGGTGCCCCCCCAGGATCCCCAACTAATGAAAAACTGTTTTTT	CSGAPPGSPTNEKLFF
TRBV28	-	TRBJ2-1	few	16	TGTGCCAGCAGTTCCTCCTCGGGCTATTCCTACAATGAGCAGTTCTTC	CASSSSSGYSYNEQFF
TRBV6-5	TRBD1	TRBJ1-2	-	15	TGTGCCAGCAGTTACGAGGCAGGGGGGAACTATGGCTACACCTTC	CASSYEAGGNYGYTF
TRBV7-4	TRBD2	TRBJ2-7	-	15	TGTGCCAGCGGGCAATTCGGGGGAGGGCCACACGAGCAGTACTTC	CASGQFGGGPHEQYF
TRBV20-1	TRBD1	TRBJ1-4	-	14	TGCAGTGCTAGATGGGGGGACAGTGACGAAAAACTGTTTTTT	CSARWGDSDEKLFF